The 18 T cell receptor beta chains in this list originate from one sample, sequenced in a study of technical replicates of blood from a few donors. Method: immunoSEQ multiplex PCR; TCRdb's copy keeps in-frame clones and lacks some. The sample holds about 48,000 clones, 80% to 95% seen once. Specimen: PBMCs. The origin of the receptors is a human donor in good health. Some clones in this sample may be carry-over from other donors' samples.

This clone was recorded once. The genes are TRBV7-2 and TRBJ2-6; 8 bases are shared with TRBD1. Losses at the gene ends were 3 bases for V and 1 base for J; bases not matched to a gene: 8. Looked up from germline, CDR1 is SGHTA and CDR2 is FQGNSA. The CDR3 extends over 18 amino acids. This CDR3 is CASSFGGTGLSGANVLTF. In nucleotides, the CDR3 is TGTGCCAGCAGCTTTGGTGGGACAGGACTATCTGGGGCCAACGTCCTGACTTTC.

J is TRBJ1-1 and V is TRBV5-1, with TRBD1 matching 11 bases. This CDR3 has 17 residues. Germline V CDR1 and CDR2: SGHRS, YFSETQ. Trimming removed 2 bases from V and 5 bases from J; junction bases left unmatched: 11. The CDR3 region is CASSFAPRDRGDTEAFF. CDR3 coding DNA: TGCGCCAGCAGCTTTGCTCCCCGGGACAGGGGGGATACTGAAGCTTTCTTT.

The genes are TRBV10-3 and TRBJ1-1; 9 bases map to TRBD1. With V trimmed by 3 bases and J by 4 bases, 6 bases remained unmatched. The CDR3 consists of 15 residues. Germline V CDR1 and CDR2: ENHRY, SYGVKD. The CDR3 reads CAISETGQGFTEAFF. CDR3 DNA: TGTGCCATCAGTGAAACCGGACAGGGGTTCACTGAAGCTTTCTTT.

CDR3 sequence: CATSRDLAAEQYF. In DNA, the CDR3 is TGTGCCACCAGCAGAGATTTGGCGGCGGAGCAGTACTTC. This chain uses TRBV15 with TRBJ2-7, with D hard to call. Germline V gene data show CDR1 as LNHNV and CDR2 as YYDKDF (reference sequence). Trimming cost V 0 bases and J 7 bases, with 10 bases left between them. The CDR3 sequence is 13 residues long.

This chain uses TRBV7-9 with TRBJ2-2; 10 nucleotides match TRBD1. The CDR3 covers 15 residues. The germline CDR1 and CDR2 sequences are SEHNR and FQNEAQ (reference sequence). The J segment lost 6 bases and the V segment lost 5 bases, leaving 6 bases of the junction unmatched. CDR3 sequence (DNA): TGTGCCAGCAGCGCGGACAGGGGGATATCCGGGGAGCTGTTTTTT. Its translation is CASSADRGISGELFF.

The J gene is TRBJ2-2, the V gene TRBV9; TRBD1 is a possible D gene (5 bases). The CDR3 consists of 14 residues. Germline V gene data show CDR1 as SGDLS and CDR2 as YYNGEE. V lost 3 bases and J lost 2, with 8 bases in between. The CDR3 coding sequence is TGTGCCAGCAGCGAGGGGCTTAACACCGGGGAGCTGTTTTTT. Translating it yields CASSEGLNTGELFF.

The chain recombines TRBV13 with TRBJ1-4, with D hard to call. The V gene lost 4 bases and the J gene lost 4 bases, with 16 bases spanning the gap. From germline, CDR1 is PRHDT and CDR2 FYEKMQ (reference sequence). The CDR3 consists of 16 residues. The CDR3 nucleotides read TGTGCCAGCAGCTCCCGGGCGACGGGAGGTAATGAAAAACTGTTTTTT. This codes for CASSSRATGGNEKLFF.

This clone was seen just once. The genes are TRBV4-3 and TRBJ2-3; D is perhaps TRBD1 (5 bases). Trimming removed 4 bases at V and 5 bases at J, with 10 bases between. Germline CDR1 is LGHNA and CDR2 is YSLEER. The CDR3 has 13 residues. The CDR3: CASSLFRGDTQYF. The CDR3, as DNA: TGCGCCAGCAGCCTATTTAGGGGAGATACGCAGTATTTT.

The J gene is TRBJ1-2, the V gene TRBV7-2; the match to TRBD1 covers 7 bases. J gave up 3 bases and V 4 bases, and 5 bases lay outside the gene matches. The CDR3 runs 14 residues. Looked up from germline, CDR1 is SGHTA and CDR2 is FQGNSA. CDR3 sequence (DNA): TGTGCCAGCAGCTCCTACGGACAGGACTATGGCTACACCTTC. It is translated as CASSSYGQDYGYTF.

The chain links TRBV5-4 to TRBJ1-1; 8 nucleotides agree with TRBD1. V lost 5 bases and J lost 6; bases outside the gene matches: 15. Per germline, CDR1 SGHNT and CDR2 YYREEE (reference sequence). CDR3 length: 16 amino acids. In DNA form, the CDR3 reads TGTGCCAGCAGAGGGGCACCGACAGGGGTGGGCGCTGAAGCTTTCTTT. Residues: CASRGAPTGVGAEAFF.

The chain recombines TRBV7-2 with TRBJ2-7, with TRBD2 identical over 9 bases. V lost 5 bases, J lost 4 bases, and 15 bases stayed unmatched. This CDR3 region has 17 residues. Germline lookup yields CDR1 SGHTA and CDR2 FQGNSA. Written as DNA, the CDR3 is TGTGCCAGCAGCCATAGCGGGGGTACTTCTACTCGTTACGAGCAGTACTTC. Translated: CASSHSGGTSTRYEQYF.

The chain is built from TRBV5-4 and TRBJ1-2, with D possibly TRBD1 on 5 matching bases. V lost 1 base, J lost 1 base, and 11 bases lay in between. This CDR3 comprises 15 residues. In germline, CDR1 is SGHNT, CDR2 YYREEE (reference sequence). DNA for the CDR3: TGTGCCAGCAGCTTGAGCGACAGTCTTAACTATGGCTACACCTTC. It codes for CASSLSDSLNYGYTF.

The chain carries TRBV19 and TRBJ2-5; 9 bases line up with TRBD1. The CDR3 covers 15 residues. V lost 7 bases, J lost 5 bases, and 11 bases stayed unmatched. CDR1 is LNHDA, CDR2 SQIVND, per germline (reference sequence). The CDR3 DNA sequence: TGTGCCAGTACCCAAGGGACAGGGACGCGGGAGACCCAGTACTTC. Translated, it gives CASTQGTGTRETQYF.

The chain employs TRBV4-1 and TRBJ2-7; tentatively, D is TRBD2 (5 bases). The CDR3 covers 15 residues. Germline V CDR1 and CDR2: MGHRA, YSYEKL. The V end was cut by 2 bases, the J end by 2 bases, with 13 bases between. The CDR3 DNA reads TGCGCCAGCAGCCAAAACGCCGGGGAGACCTACGAGCAGTACTTC. Its protein is CASSQNAGETYEQYF.

The CDR3 sequence is CASSIDRGSIQYF. For the CDR3, the DNA is TGTGCCAGTAGTATAGATCGTGGGAGCATTCAGTACTTC. The chain couples TRBV19 to TRBJ2-4; a weak D match, TRBD2 (5 bases). Germline V lookup: CDR1 LNHDA, CDR2 SQIVND (reference sequence). The CDR3 length is 13 residues. The V end was cut by 0 bases, the J end by 9 bases, with 9 bases between.

This sequence joins TRBV10-3 and TRBJ2-7; TRBD1 matches 7 bases. Germline V gene data show CDR1 as ENHRY and CDR2 as SYGVKD. V lost 6 bases and J lost 3; bases outside the gene matches: 8. CDR3 length: 14 amino acids. This CDR3 reads CAISAATGFYEQYF. The CDR3 nucleotides are TGTGCCATCAGCGCCGCGACAGGGTTCTACGAGCAGTACTTC.

The chain links TRBV5-6 to TRBJ2-6, with D perhaps TRBD1 (5 bases). Between the trimmed V and J ends, which lost 2 bases and 1 base, there was a span of 16 bases. The CDR3 covers 18 residues. Germline V gene lookup returns CDR1 SGHDT and CDR2 YYEEEE. CDR3 coding DNA: TGTGCCAGCAGCTTTGGGGCCCGTCGGCCTTCTGGGGCCAACGTCCTGACTTTC. It yields the protein CASSFGARRPSGANVLTF.

This chain links TRBV2 with TRBJ2-7; TRBD1 agrees at 8 bases. The length of the CDR3 is 12 residues. Germline V lookup: CDR1 SNHLY, CDR2 FYNNEI. Losses at the gene ends were 6 bases for V and 6 bases for J; bases not matched to a gene: 4. The CDR3 DNA follows: TGTGCCAGCAGAGGACAGGGAGGCGAGCAGTACTTC. It yields the protein CASRGQGGEQYF.